This TCR beta chain was identified during a study of T cells in Graves' hyperthyroidism and ophthalmopathy. Amplified TCR beta CDR3 regions derived from RNA transcripts. HTBI primers were used for first-round RT-PCR of the TCR CDR3. TCRdb reprocessed the multiplex PCR reads with MiXCR, giving one entry per CDR3 protein. This table holds 300,000 to 350,000 distinct CDR3 sequences, roughly 15% found once. This clonotype appeared many times. The CDR3 has 17 residues. CDR1 is SEHNR, CDR2 FQNEAQ, per germline (reference sequence). Trimming stripped 5 bases from V and 2 bases from J, with 20 bases between. Fresh peripheral blood, 10 ml, yielded the PBMCs.

This rearrangement joins TRBV7-9 to TRBJ2-3; the D call may be TRBD1 or TRBD2 (6 bases each). The sequence was obtained from a man aged 25 to 40 with Graves' hyperthyroidism. Sequencing was carried out using blood. CDR3 loop: CASSTPPLGGVTDTQYF. In nucleotides, the CDR3 is TGTGCCAGCAGCACTCCGCCCCTGGGGGGCGTCACAGATACGCAGTATTTT.